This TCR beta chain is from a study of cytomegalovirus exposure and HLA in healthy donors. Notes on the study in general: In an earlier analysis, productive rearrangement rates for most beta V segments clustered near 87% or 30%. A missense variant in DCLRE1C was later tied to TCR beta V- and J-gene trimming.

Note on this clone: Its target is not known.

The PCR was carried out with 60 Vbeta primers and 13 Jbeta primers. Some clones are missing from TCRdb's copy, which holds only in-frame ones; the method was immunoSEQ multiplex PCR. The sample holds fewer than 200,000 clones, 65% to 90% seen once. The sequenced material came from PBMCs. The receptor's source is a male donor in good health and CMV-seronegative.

CDR3 DNA: TGTGCCAGCAGCTCAGGGGGCTCACCAAGCCTATATGGCTACACCTTC. It translates to CASSSGGSPSLYGYTF. The V and J genes are TRBV7-9 and TRBJ1-2; 8 bases fit TRBD1. Per the germline V gene, CDR1 is SEHNR and CDR2 is FQNEAQ (reference sequence). The CDR3 extends over 16 amino acids. Trimming took 4 bases from V and 5 from J; bases not matched to a gene: 12.